The rows below give T cell receptor beta chains drawn from one sample of a study of PD-1 blockade in classical Hodgkin lymphoma. Data came from immunoSEQ multiplex PCR; TCRdb stores just in-frame clones and leaves some out. This table has 100,000 to 130,000 clones, 80% to 90% appearing once. Specimen: peripheral blood mononuclear cells (PBMCs), collected before the second cycle of nivolumab. The receptors shown here come from a human donor with classical Hodgkin lymphoma. CDR3s include the opening cysteine and the closing phenylalanine or tryptophan. A D gene is named only where the DNA matches it firmly. Some rows have no size entry. The others give once, few or many, or a class for an expanded clone.

>TRBD1|TRBJ2-7|NA|TRBV5-1
TGCGCCAGCAGGGGACCACGGACAGGGGACAACGAGCAGTACTTC
CASRGPRTGDNEQYF
>TRBD2|TRBJ2-3|NA|TRBV7-6
TGTGCCAGCAGCTTAACCGCGGGAGCCGATACGCAGTATTTT
CASSLTAGADTQYF
>TRBD1|TRBJ2-2|NA|TRBV5-1
TGCGCCAGCAGCTGGACAGGCCCGCCTGGGGAGCTGTTTTTT
CASSWTGPPGELFF
>TRBD2|TRBJ2-3|NA|TRBV2
TGTGCCAGCAGGGGGGAAAGTAGCGGGAGGGAAACAGATACGCAGTATTTT
CASRGESSGRETDTQYF
>TRBD1|TRBJ2-7|NA|TRBV27
TGTGCCAGCAGTATACAGGGGGCTTTCGCCTACGAGCAGTACTTC
CASSIQGAFAYEQYF
>TRBD1|TRBJ2-7|NA|TRBV6-1
TGTGCCAGCAGAGGAACAGGGGCGAGCTCCTACGAGCAGTACTTC
CASRGTGASSYEQYF
>NA|TRBJ2-3|NA|TRBV19
TGTGCCAGTAAATGGACAGGCACAGATACGCAGTATTTT
CASKWTGTDTQYF
>NA|TRBJ2-1|NA|TRBV6-1
TGTGCCAGCAGTTTCGACGGGAGCCGGAACAATGAGCAGTTCTTC
CASSFDGSRNNEQFF
>TRBD1|TRBJ1-2|once|TRBV7-2
TGTGCCAGCAGCGCCGGGGGACAGGGGACTAACTATGGCTACACCTTC
CASSAGGQGTNYGYTF
>NA|TRBJ2-1|once|TRBV27
TGTGCCAGCAGTTTTAGGCGCGAGCAGTTCTTC
CASSFRREQFF
>NA|TRBJ2-7|NA|TRBV5-6
TGTGCCAGCAGCTTGGATGGGGCTAGCATCTCCTACGAGCAGTACTTC
CASSLDGASISYEQYF
>NA|TRBJ2-7|NA|TRBV28
TGTGCCAGCATTCTGGACAGAGACTCCTACGAGCAGTACTTC
CASILDRDSYEQYF
>TRBD1|TRBJ2-7|NA|TRBV9
TGTGCCAGCAGCATCCAGACAGGGCAGAAGCAGTACTTC
CASSIQTGQKQYF
>NA|TRBJ2-2|NA|TRBV7-9
TGTGCCAGCAGCCTGGATGGCACCGGGGAGCTGTTTTTT
CASSLDGTGELFF
>NA|TRBJ1-1|once|TRBV4-2
TGTGCCAGCAGCGGGTCGGACACTGAAGCTTTCTTT
CASSGSDTEAFF
>TRBD1|TRBJ1-5|NA|TRBV4-1
TGCGCCAGCAGCGGACAGGCCCGCAATCAGCCCCAGCATTTT
CASSGQARNQPQHF
>TRBD1|TRBJ2-7|NA|TRBV10-3
TGTGCCATCAGTAAGGACAGGGGTGCGTCCGAGCAGTACTTC
CAISKDRGASEQYF
>TRBD1|TRBJ1-4|once|TRBV5-1
TGCGCCAGCAGAAGGGACAGCAATGAAAAACTGTTTTTT
CASRRDSNEKLFF
>NA|TRBJ1-2|few|TRBV30
TGTGCCTGGAGTTCACCCCTGCTAGTGGAAGGCTACACCTTC
CAWSSPLLVEGYTF
>NA|TRBJ2-3|NA|TRBV30
TGTGCCTGGGGCCCGGGCACAGATACGCAGTATTTT
CAWGPGTDTQYF
>NA|TRBJ2-5|NA|TRBV7-2
TGTGCCAGCAGCTACAAAGAGACCCAGTACTTC
CASSYKETQYF
>NA|TRBJ2-5|NA|TRBV4-1
TGCGCCAGCAGCCAAGGGGTGTACTTCCAAGAGACCCAGTACTTC
CASSQGVYFQETQYF
>TRBD2|TRBJ2-5|NA|TRBV11-2
TGTGCCAGCAGCGCCCGAAAGACTAGCGGGGGCGAGACCCAGTACTTC
CASSARKTSGGETQYF
>NA|TRBJ2-2|NA|TRBV7-2
TGTGCCAGCAGCTCGGACAGGAACACCGGGGAGCTGTTTTTT
CASSSDRNTGELFF